This T cell receptor beta chain stems from a study of human T cells and chemical hapten exposure. General observations from the study: No alteration of TCRs above 1 in 1000 frequency was seen with DPC sensitization.

The authors' total RNA extraction used unfractionated whole blood. This clonotype was recorded a few times. What it recognizes is unknown. In germline, CDR1 is SGHDN, CDR2 FVKESK. The CDR3 contains 14 residues. V shed 4 bases, J shed 4 bases, and the junction held 6 bases outside the gene matches. During construction of the library, unique molecular identifiers were attached to individual cDNA molecules for quantitative, reproducible TCR counting. Via MiXCR, TCRdb re-called the reads, giving one row per CDR3 protein. The sample shows around 120,000 distinct CDR3 sequences, around 9% of them seen only once.

The chain joins TRBV14 to TRBJ2-5; 7 bases map to TRBD2. The sequenced material came from whole blood. This TCR was sampled from a human donor in good health. Some clones in this sample may be carry-over from other donors' samples. The CDR3 bases are TGTGCCAGCAGCCCTGCGGGGGTTCCAGAGACCCAGTACTTC. Protein sequence: CASSPAGVPETQYF. The full variable domain, its missing parts supplied by reference TRBV14 and TRBJ2-5, is EAGVTQFPSHSVIEKGQTVTLRCDPISGHDNLYWYRRVMGKEIKFLLHFVKESKQDESGMPNNRFLAERTGGTYSTLKVQPAELEDSGVYFCASSPAGVPETQYFGPGTRLLVL.